The 32 T cell receptor beta chains in this list originate from one sample, sequenced in a study of T cell clusters in autoimmune cytopenias. About 39,000 genome equivalents of blood DNA were amplified for TRB. TRB rearrangements were amplified by touch-down multiplex PCR with mixed TRB-A/B primers. Reprocessing the multiplex PCR reads, TCRdb reports a single entry for every CDR3 protein and omits DNA. The sample is made up of about 12,000 distinct CDR3 sequences, and the top ten hold 23% of it. Separately, the same data were catalogued under a study of T cell repertoires in aging, cancer and after chemotherapy.

The sequenced sample consisted of peripheral blood. The origin of the receptors is a human donor in good health.

This chain joins TRBV27 and TRBJ1-1. From germline, CDR1 is MNHEY and CDR2 SMNVEV (reference sequence). This CDR3 comprises 15 residues. This CDR3 is CASSPDGAGNTEAFF.

The gene calls are TRBV15 and TRBJ1-6. The CDR3 consists of 17 residues. Looked up from germline, CDR1 is LNHNV and CDR2 is YYDKDF (reference sequence). The CDR3: CATSSDFQSSYNSPLHF.

The chain couples TRBV5-6 to TRBJ1-3. The CDR3 sequence is 14 residues long. The germline V gene has CDR1 SGHDT and CDR2 YYEEEE. The CDR3 spells CASSTGLVGNTIYF.

This chain links TRBV6-2 or TRBV6-3 with TRBJ2-7; TCRdb's D gene call, TRBD2, goes unchecked for lack of DNA. The CDR3 length is 15 residues. Germline CDR1 MNHEY, CDR2 SVGEGT. The CDR3 loop reads CASRTWTSGSYEQYF.

V gene TRBV6-5 combines with J gene TRBJ2-5; absent DNA, TCRdb's TRBD1 call cannot be checked. Looked up from germline, CDR1 is MNHEY and CDR2 is SVGAGI. This CDR3 is 12 amino acids long. The CDR3: CASSRDGETQYF.

V and J are TRBV11-3 and TRBJ1-3; the D call of TRBD1 rests on TCRdb alone, since no DNA is present to check it. There are 14 residues in the CDR3. Germline CDR1 and CDR2: SGHNT and YENEEA. The CDR3: CASSSPRSGNTIYF.

The chain joins TRBV11-3 to TRBJ1-1; with no DNA, the TCRdb D assignment of TRBD1 cannot be verified. Looked up from germline, CDR1 is SGHNT and CDR2 is YENEEA. This CDR3 contains 13 residues. The CDR3: CASSSPRRPEAFF.

Frequency places this clonotype as medium-sized. The J gene is TRBJ2-2, the V gene TRBV11-3; TCRdb's D call of TRBD2 is untestable without DNA. The CDR3 extends over 18 amino acids. Germline CDR1 is SGHNT and CDR2 is YENEEA. CDR3 region: CASSLDYTGGRNTGELFF.

The genes are TRBV18 and TRBJ2-6; TCRdb gives TRBD1 as the D gene, but with no DNA this cannot be confirmed. Germline V CDR1 and CDR2: KGHSH, LQKENI. This CDR3 region has 16 residues. The CDR3 sequence is CASSPRGSSGANVLTF.

This clonotype shows up as medium-sized by frequency. The rearrangement joins TRBV29-1 to TRBJ1-1. The CDR3 spans 12 residues. CDR1 and CDR2 (germline): SQVTM, ANQGSEA. CDR3 sequence: CSVEVGTTEAFF.

V is TRBV12-3 or TRBV12-4 and J is TRBJ1-2; checking the TCRdb D call of TRBD1 is not possible without DNA. The CDR3 runs to 13 residues. The CDR3 sequence: CASSLEGRGGYTF.

This clonotype is deemed medium-sized (0.01 to 0.1%) by its frequency. The chain employs TRBV19 and TRBJ2-1; lacking DNA, the TRBD1 call made by TCRdb goes unchecked. The CDR3 extends over 15 amino acids. Germline V gene lookup returns CDR1 LNHDA and CDR2 SQIVND (reference sequence). CDR3 in amino acids: CASSRGDTEFDEQFF.

J is TRBJ2-7 and V is TRBV6-5; TCRdb lists TRBD1, though no DNA is available to test this call. This CDR3 is built from 15 residues. Per the germline V gene, CDR1 is MNHEY and CDR2 is SVGAGI. The CDR3 here is CASSRDRGRGNEQYF.

The J gene is TRBJ2-3, the V gene TRBV5-6; TCRdb indicates TRBD1, and absent DNA this call remains unverified. The germline V gene has CDR1 SGHDT and CDR2 YYEEEE. The CDR3 length is 14 residues. CDR3 in amino acids: CASSLGLSADTQYF.

This chain connects TRBV30 to TRBJ1-5; TCRdb selects TRBD1, and the lack of DNA leaves this call unchecked. Germline CDR1 is GTSNPN and CDR2 is SVGIG (reference sequence). The CDR3 spans 14 residues. The CDR3 protein is CAWSEGVSGQPQHF. Complete variable domain (other parts from reference TRBV30 and TRBJ1-5): SQTIHQWPATLVQPVGSPLSLECTVEGTSNPNLYWYRQAAGRGLQLLFYSVGIGQISSEVPQNLSASRPQDRQFILSSKKLLLSDSGFYLCAWSEGVSGQPQHFGDGTRLSIL.

The chain has TRBV5-5 and TRBJ2-6; with no DNA, the TCRdb D assignment of TRBD1 cannot be verified. Germline V gene sequence: CDR1 SGHKS, CDR2 YYEKEE (reference sequence). The CDR3 contains 18 residues. The CDR3 sequence is CASSLEVWAGSGANVLTF.

V is TRBV11-3 and J is TRBJ2-3; there is no DNA to check the TCRdb D call of TRBD1. CDR1 and CDR2 from the germline V gene are SGHNT and YENEEA. The CDR3 covers 15 residues. The CDR3 protein is CASSLRGPGIGTQYF.

CDR3 sequence reads: CASSNLTSVNRETQYF. The V call is TRBV6-2 or TRBV6-3, the J call TRBJ2-5; absent DNA, TCRdb's TRBD2 call cannot be checked. CDR1 and CDR2 (germline): MNHEY, SVGEGT. The CDR3 length is 16 residues.

CDR3: CASSPKTGLNTGELFF. The rearrangement links TRBV18 to TRBJ2-2; lacking DNA, the TRBD1 call made by TCRdb goes unchecked. The CDR3 loop spans 16 amino acids. Germline V CDR1 and CDR2: KGHSH, LQKENI.

V and J are TRBV12-3 or TRBV12-4 and TRBJ2-7; TCRdb gives TRBD2 as the D gene, but with no DNA this cannot be confirmed. This CDR3 has 13 residues. CDR3 sequence reads: CASSFTGPREQYF.

The chain links TRBV19 to TRBJ2-5; with no DNA, the TCRdb D assignment of TRBD2 cannot be verified. Germline CDR1 is LNHDA and CDR2 is SQIVND (reference sequence). This CDR3 spans 13 amino acids. CDR3: CASGGGGGETQYF.

The rearrangement links TRBV6-2 or TRBV6-3 to TRBJ2-6. There are 15 residues in the CDR3. The V gene's germline CDR1 is MNHEY and CDR2 SVGEGT. The CDR3 region is CASSSLDSGANVLTF.

The chain has TRBV6-1 and TRBJ2-5; TCRdb selects TRBD1, and the lack of DNA leaves this call unchecked. This CDR3 has 16 residues. In germline, CDR1 is MNHNS, CDR2 SASEGT. The CDR3 sequence is CASSESSGQGVGTQYF.

This chain links TRBV30 with TRBJ1-5. This CDR3 is built from 14 residues. Per germline, CDR1 GTSNPN and CDR2 SVGIG (reference sequence). CDR3 amino acids: CAWSVGGEGQPQHF.

The chain employs TRBV6-2 or TRBV6-3 and TRBJ2-7. The CDR3 is 12 residues long. Germline-derived CDR1 and CDR2 are MNHEY and SVGEGT. CDR3 protein: CASSSPSYEQYF.

The J gene is TRBJ1-4, the V gene TRBV30; the TCRdb call, TRBD1, lacks DNA for checking. Germline-derived CDR1 and CDR2 are GTSNPN and SVGIG (reference sequence). The CDR3 consists of 13 residues. CDR3 protein: CAWNRDRGEKLFF. The full variable domain, in which reference TRBV30 and TRBJ1-4 provide the parts outside the CDR3, is SQTIHQWPATLVQPVGSPLSLECTVEGTSNPNLYWYRQAAGRGLQLLFYSVGIGQISSEVPQNLSASRPQDRQFILSSKKLLLSDSGFYLCAWNRDRGEKLFFGSGTQLSVL.

This chain connects TRBV6-6 to TRBJ1-5. Germline V lookup: CDR1 MNHNY, CDR2 SVGAGI (reference sequence). This CDR3 is 15 amino acids long. CDR3 residues: CASSYEASSNQPQHF.

V gene TRBV7-6 combines with J gene TRBJ2-3; TCRdb proposes TRBD2, but this gene call is untestable without DNA. This CDR3 has 16 amino acids. Per germline, CDR1 SGHVS and CDR2 FNYEAQ. CDR3 loop: CASSSYRLAATDTQYF. The full variable domain, in which reference TRBV7-6 and TRBJ2-3 provide the parts outside the CDR3, is GAGVSQSPRYKVTKRGQDVALRCDPISGHVSLYWYRQALGQGPEFLTYFNYEAQQDKSGLPNDRFSAERPEGSISTLTIQRTEQRDSAMYRCASSSYRLAATDTQYFGPGTRLTVL.

In terms of frequency, this clonotype is medium-sized. The chain joins TRBV11-1 to TRBJ2-7; TCRdb outputs TRBD1, but without DNA this stays unchecked. This CDR3 has 15 residues. Germline assignment: CDR1 SGHAT and CDR2 FQDESV (reference sequence). CDR3 residues: CASSLNRGPIYEQYF.

The chain couples TRBV5-1 to TRBJ2-2. The CDR3 runs 16 residues. Germline CDR1 and CDR2: SGHRS and YFSETQ. This CDR3 reads CASSLGGDLYTGELFF.

V and J are TRBV11-3 and TRBJ1-3; TCRdb outputs TRBD1, but without DNA this stays unchecked. The CDR3 runs to 16 residues. CDR1 SGHNT and CDR2 YENEEA come from the germline V gene. The CDR3 loop reads CASRGTGVPSGNTIYF.

The chain employs TRBV6-1 and TRBJ2-5; without DNA, the TCRdb call of TRBD2 cannot be checked. The CDR3 spans 14 residues. The germline CDR1 and CDR2 sequences are MNHNS and SASEGT. The chain's CDR3 is CASKQGRVSETQYF.